The rows below give T cell receptor beta chains drawn from one sample of a study of cytomegalovirus exposure and HLA in healthy donors. Method: immunoSEQ multiplex PCR; TCRdb's copy keeps in-frame clones and lacks some. In the table there are 110,000 to 150,000 clones, about four fifths of which are singletons. Sequencing input: PBMCs. The receptors were gathered from a young woman in good health and CMV-seropositive. CDR3s include the opening cysteine and the closing phenylalanine or tryptophan.

v_gene	j_gene	CDR3aa
TRBV5-4	TRBJ1-1	CASSSGQNTEAFF
TRBV13	TRBJ2-2	CASSSIGVDFSTGELFF
TRBV29-1	TRBJ1-2	CSVETGQGNYGYTF
TRBV6-6	TRBJ2-1	CASISRGGPYNEQFF
TRBV5-1	TRBJ2-3	CASSLVQGSDTQYF
TRBV29-1	TRBJ2-1	CSVIQGLGNEQFF
TRBV30	TRBJ1-2	CAWSVRQGVRYTF
TRBV7-9	TRBJ1-2	CASSLARNYGYTF
TRBV6-6	TRBJ2-7	CASRPDSKASYEQYF
TRBV27	TRBJ1-1	CASSIGAEAFF
TRBV10-3	TRBJ1-1	CAISESVGTGPADTEAFF
TRBV25-1	TRBJ1-3	CASRRTDRNSGNTIYF
TRBV7-2	TRBJ1-1	CASSLVGRGREATEAFF
TRBV15	NA	CATSRGGTGINEQYF